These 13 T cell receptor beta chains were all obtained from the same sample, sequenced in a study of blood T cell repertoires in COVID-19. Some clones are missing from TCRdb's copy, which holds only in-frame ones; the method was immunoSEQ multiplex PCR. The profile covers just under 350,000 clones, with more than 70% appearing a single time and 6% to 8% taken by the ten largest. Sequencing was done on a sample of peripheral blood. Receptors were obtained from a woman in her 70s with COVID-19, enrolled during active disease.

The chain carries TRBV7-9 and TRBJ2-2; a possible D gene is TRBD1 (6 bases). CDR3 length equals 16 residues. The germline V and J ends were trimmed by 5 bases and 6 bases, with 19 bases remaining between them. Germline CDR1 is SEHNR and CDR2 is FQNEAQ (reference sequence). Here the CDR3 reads CASSLNSGEKAGELFF. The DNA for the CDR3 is TGTGCCAGCAGCCTGAACTCAGGGGAAAAGGCCGGGGAGCTGTTTTTT. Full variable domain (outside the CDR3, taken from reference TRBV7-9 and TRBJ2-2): DTGVSQNPRHKITKRGQNVTFRCDPISEHNRLYWYRQTLGQGPEFLTYFQNEAQLEKSRLLSDRFSAERPKGSFSTLEIQRTEQGDSAMYLCASSLNSGEKAGELFFGEGSRLTVL.

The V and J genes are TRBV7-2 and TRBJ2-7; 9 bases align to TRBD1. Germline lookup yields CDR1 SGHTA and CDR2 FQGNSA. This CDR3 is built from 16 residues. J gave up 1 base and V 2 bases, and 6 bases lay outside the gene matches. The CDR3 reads CASSLPGQGASYEQYF. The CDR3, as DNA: TGTGCCAGCAGCTTACCGGGACAGGGTGCGTCCTACGAGCAGTACTTC.

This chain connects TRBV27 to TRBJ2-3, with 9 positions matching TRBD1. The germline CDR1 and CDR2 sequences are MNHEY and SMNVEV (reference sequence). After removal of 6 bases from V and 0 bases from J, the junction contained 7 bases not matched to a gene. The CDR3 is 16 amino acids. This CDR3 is CASSLQGALSTDTQYF. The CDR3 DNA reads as TGTGCCAGCAGCTTACAGGGGGCCCTTAGCACAGATACGCAGTATTTT.

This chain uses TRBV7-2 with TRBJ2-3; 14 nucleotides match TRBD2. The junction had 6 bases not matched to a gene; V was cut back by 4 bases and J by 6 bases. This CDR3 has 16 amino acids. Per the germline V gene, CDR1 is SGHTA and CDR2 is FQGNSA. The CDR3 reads CASSSGLAGGADTQYF. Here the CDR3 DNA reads TGTGCCAGCAGCTCAGGACTAGCGGGGGGCGCCGATACGCAGTATTTT. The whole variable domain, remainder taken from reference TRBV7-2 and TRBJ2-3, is GAGVSQSPSNKVTEKGKDVELRCDPISGHTALYWYRQSLGQGLEFLIYFQGNSAPDKSGLPSDRFSAERTGGSVSTLTIQRTQQEDSAVYLCASSSGLAGGADTQYFGPGTRLTVL.

The CDR3 DNA follows: TGTGCCTTTGGGAGGGTGAACACTGAAGCTTTCTTT. It yields the protein CAFGRVNTEAFF. The chain uses TRBV30 and TRBJ1-1; D gene unclear. The V and J ends lost 7 bases and 0 bases respectively, with 9 bases between them. This CDR3 contains 12 residues. Germline V lookup: CDR1 GTSNPN, CDR2 SVGIG (reference sequence).

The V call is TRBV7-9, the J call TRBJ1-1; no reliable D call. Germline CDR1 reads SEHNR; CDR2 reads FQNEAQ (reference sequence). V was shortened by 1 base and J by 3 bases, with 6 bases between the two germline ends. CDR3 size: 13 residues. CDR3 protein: CASSLGGDTEAFF. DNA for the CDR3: TGTGCCAGCAGCTTAGGGGGAGACACTGAAGCTTTCTTT.

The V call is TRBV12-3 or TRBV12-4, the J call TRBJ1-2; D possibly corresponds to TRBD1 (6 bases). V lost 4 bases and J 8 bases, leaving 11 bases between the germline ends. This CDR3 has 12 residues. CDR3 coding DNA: TGTGCCAGCAGTTCGGACAGAGAAGGCTACACCTTC. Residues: CASSSDREGYTF.

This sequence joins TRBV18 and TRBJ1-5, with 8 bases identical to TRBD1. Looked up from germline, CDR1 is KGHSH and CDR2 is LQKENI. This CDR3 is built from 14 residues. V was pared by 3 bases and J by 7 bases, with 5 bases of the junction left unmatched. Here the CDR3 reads CASSPGTGRQPQHF. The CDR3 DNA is TGTGCCAGCTCACCTGGGACAGGCCGCCAGCCCCAGCATTTT.

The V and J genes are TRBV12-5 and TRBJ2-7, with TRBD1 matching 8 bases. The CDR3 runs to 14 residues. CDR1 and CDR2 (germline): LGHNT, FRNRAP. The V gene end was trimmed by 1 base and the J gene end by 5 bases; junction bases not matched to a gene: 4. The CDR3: CASGLGGQAHEQYF. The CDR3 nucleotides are TGTGCTAGTGGTTTGGGGGGACAGGCCCACGAGCAGTACTTC.

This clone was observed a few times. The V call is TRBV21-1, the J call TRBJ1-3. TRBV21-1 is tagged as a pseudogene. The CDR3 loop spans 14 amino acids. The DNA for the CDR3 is TGTGCCAGCATCCCTATAGACTCTGGAAACACCATATATTTT. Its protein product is CASIPIDSGNTIYF.

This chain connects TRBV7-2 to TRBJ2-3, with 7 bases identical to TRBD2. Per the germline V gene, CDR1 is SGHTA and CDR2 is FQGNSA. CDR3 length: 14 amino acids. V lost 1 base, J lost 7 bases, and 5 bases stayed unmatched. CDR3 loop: CASSLVGGGNTQYF. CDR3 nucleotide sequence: TGTGCCAGCAGCTTAGTTGGGGGGGGTAATACGCAGTATTTT.

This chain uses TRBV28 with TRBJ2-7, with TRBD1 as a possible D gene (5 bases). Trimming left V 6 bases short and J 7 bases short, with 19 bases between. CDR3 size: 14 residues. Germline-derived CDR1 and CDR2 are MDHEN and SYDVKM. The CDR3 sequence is CASRAGLGLWEQYF. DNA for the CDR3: TGTGCCAGCAGGGCAGGGCTGGGGCTGTGGGAGCAGTACTTC.

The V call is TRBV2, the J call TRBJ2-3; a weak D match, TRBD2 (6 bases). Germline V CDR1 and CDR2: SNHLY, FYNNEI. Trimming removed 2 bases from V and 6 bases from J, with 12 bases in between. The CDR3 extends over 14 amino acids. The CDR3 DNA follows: TGTGCCAGCAGTGAATGGCGGGGTGAGGATACGCAGTATTTT. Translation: CASSEWRGEDTQYF.